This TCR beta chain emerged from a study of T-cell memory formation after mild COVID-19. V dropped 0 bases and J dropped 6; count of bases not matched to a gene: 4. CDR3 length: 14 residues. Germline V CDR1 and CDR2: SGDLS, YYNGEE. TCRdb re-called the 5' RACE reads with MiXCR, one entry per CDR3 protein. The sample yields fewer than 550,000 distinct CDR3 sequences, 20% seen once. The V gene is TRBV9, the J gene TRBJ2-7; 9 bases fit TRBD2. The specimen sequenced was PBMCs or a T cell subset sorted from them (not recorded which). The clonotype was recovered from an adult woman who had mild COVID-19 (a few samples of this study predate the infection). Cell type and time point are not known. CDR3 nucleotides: TGTGCCAGCAGCGTAGATCTAGCGGGGCCCGAGCAGTACTTC. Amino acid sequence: CASSVDLAGPEQYF.